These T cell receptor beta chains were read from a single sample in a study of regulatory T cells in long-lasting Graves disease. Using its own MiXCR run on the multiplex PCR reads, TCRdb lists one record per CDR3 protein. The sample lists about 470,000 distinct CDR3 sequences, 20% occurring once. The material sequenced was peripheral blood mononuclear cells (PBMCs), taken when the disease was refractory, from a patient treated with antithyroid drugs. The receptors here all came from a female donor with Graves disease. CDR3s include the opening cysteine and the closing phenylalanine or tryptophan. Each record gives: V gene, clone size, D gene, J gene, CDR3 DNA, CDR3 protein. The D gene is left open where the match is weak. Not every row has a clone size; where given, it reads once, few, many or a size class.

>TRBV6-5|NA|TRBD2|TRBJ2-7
TGTGCCAGCAGTTCTTTAGCGGGAGCTTTATCATTCTACGAGCAGTACTTC
CASSSLAGALSFYEQYF
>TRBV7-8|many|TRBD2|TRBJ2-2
TGTGCCAGCAGCCACTGGGAGCGGGAGTTGGGGACCGGGGAGCTGTTTTTT
CASSHWERELGTGELFF
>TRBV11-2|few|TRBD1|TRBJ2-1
TGTGCCAGCAGCTTAGCCCCGGACAGGGTTGGCAATGAGCAGTTCTTC
CASSLAPDRVGNEQFF
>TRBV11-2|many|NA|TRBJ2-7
TGTGCCAGCAGCTTAGAGGGGGCCAGGGGAAGTAACGAGCAGTACTTC
CASSLEGARGSNEQYF
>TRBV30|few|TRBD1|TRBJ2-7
TGTGCTCACGGACAGGGCGAAACCTACGAGCAGTACTTC
CAHGQGETYEQYF
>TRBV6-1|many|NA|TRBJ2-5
TGTGCCAGCAGCCCTTTCCTCGTCGGGCAGGGCCGAGAGACCCAGTACTTC
CASSPFLVGQGRETQYF
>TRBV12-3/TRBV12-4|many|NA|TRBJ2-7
TGTGCCAGCAAGACAGGGGGTTTTCGCGGGAGGGCCAAACAAGAGCAGTACTTC
CASKTGGFRGRAKQEQYF
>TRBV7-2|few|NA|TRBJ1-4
TGTGCCAGCAGCTTAGTTTTCGCGGGTAACGAAAAACTGTTTTTT
CASSLVFAGNEKLFF
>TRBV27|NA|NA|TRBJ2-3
TGTGCCAGCAGGGGACCCCCCACAGATACGCAGTATTTT
CASRGPPTDTQYF
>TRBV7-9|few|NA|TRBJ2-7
TGTGCCAGCAGCGGGCAAGATGGCCGACCCTACGAGCAGTACTTC
CASSGQDGRPYEQYF
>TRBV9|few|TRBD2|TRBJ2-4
TGTGCCAGCAGCGCTCACGGACTAGCGGGAGGAAAGGGCATTCAGTACTTC
CASSAHGLAGGKGIQYF
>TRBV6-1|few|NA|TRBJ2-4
TGTGCCAGCAGTACCATGAACGAAGCCAAAAACATTCAGTACTTC
CASSTMNEAKNIQYF
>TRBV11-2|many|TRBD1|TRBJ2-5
TGTGCCAGCAGCTCGACAGGGGGGCAAGAGACCCAGTACTTC
CASSSTGGQETQYF
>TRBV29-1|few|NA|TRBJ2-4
TGCAGCGTTGAAGGGAGGGACGGCAAAAACATTCAGTACTTC
CSVEGRDGKNIQYF
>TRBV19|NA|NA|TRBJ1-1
TGTGCCAGTACCTCTCTGAACACTGAAGCTTTCTTT
CASTSLNTEAFF
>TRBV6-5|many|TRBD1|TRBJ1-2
TGTGCCAGCAGTTACCCATCGGTAGGGGGCTCTGGCTACACCTTC
CASSYPSVGGSGYTF
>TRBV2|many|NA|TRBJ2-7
TGTGCCAGCAGTGAAATGTACGAGCAGTACTTC
CASSEMYEQYF
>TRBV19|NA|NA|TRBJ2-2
TGTGCCAGTAGTATAGGTCCAGGGTGGGACACCGGGGAGCTGTTTTTT
CASSIGPGWDTGELFF
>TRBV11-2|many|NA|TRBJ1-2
TGTGCCAGCAGCATGCAGGGTGGCTATGGCTACACCTTC
CASSMQGGYGYTF
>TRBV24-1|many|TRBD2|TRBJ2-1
TGTGCCACCAGTGAGCTACTAGCGGGAAGGGTTGAGCAGTTCTTC
CATSELLAGRVEQFF
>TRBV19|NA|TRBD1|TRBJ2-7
TGTGCCAGTAGTATAGATCTTCTAGGGACAGGCCAGGCGAACGAGCAGTACTTC
CASSIDLLGTGQANEQYF
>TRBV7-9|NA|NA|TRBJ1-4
TGTGCCAGCAGCTCGTTCAAGGGTGCGGGCGAAAAACTGTTTTTT
CASSSFKGAGEKLFF
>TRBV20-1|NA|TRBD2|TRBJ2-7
TGCAGTGCCTCTAGCGGGAGAGCCTACGAGCAGTACTTC
CSASSGRAYEQYF
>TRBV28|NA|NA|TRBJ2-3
TGTGCCAGCAGTCTGCCAGTCCCTAGCACAGATACGCAGTATTTT
CASSLPVPSTDTQYF
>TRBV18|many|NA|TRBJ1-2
TGTGCCAGCTCAGCGACAAAGCAGTCAGCACGCGGCTACACCTTC
CASSATKQSARGYTF
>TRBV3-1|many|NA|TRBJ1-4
TGTGCCAGCAGCCAACGAGGACATGAAAAACTGTTTTTT
CASSQRGHEKLFF
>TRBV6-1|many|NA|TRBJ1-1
TGTGCCAGCAGACGGCATGCAGGGGATGAAGCTTTCTTT
CASRRHAGDEAFF
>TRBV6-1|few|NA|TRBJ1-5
TGTGCCAGCAGTGAATGGGGGATTAGCAATCAGCCCCAGCATTTT
CASSEWGISNQPQHF
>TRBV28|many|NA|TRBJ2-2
TGTGCCAGCAGTTCCAGATTAAGGCGACGGGAGCTGTTTTTT
CASSSRLRRRELFF
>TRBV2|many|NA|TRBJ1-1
TGTGCCAGCAGTGAGGCAGACCTGAACACTGAAGCTTTCTTT
CASSEADLNTEAFF
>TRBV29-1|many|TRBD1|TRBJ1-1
TGCAGCGCAGGACAGGGGGCGAGTGAAGCTTTCTTT
CSAGQGASEAFF
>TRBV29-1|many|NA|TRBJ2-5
TGCAGCGTGGGGGGAGGAATCCAAGAGACCCAGTACTTC
CSVGGGIQETQYF
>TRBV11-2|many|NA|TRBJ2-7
TGTGCCAGCAGCGTCACAACGGGCTACGAGCAGTACTTC
CASSVTTGYEQYF
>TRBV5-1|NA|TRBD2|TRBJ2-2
TGCGCCAGCAGCTTGGTACTAGCGGGAAGTACCGGGGAGCTGTTTTTT
CASSLVLAGSTGELFF
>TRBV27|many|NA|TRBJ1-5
TGCGCCAGCAGCTTGAGCGCTAATCAGCCCCAGCATTTT
CASSLSANQPQHF
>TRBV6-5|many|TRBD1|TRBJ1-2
TGTGCCAGCAGTTACCCGAAGACAGGGGGCCATGGCTACACCTTC
CASSYPKTGGHGYTF
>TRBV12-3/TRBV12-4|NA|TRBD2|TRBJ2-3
TGTGCCAGCAGGCCCTTACTAGCGTCCGCTGGCACAGATACGCAGTATTTT
CASRPLLASAGTDTQYF
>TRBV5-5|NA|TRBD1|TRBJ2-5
TGTGCCAGCAGCCTCCTCCGGGACAGGACGGAGACCCAGTACTTC
CASSLLRDRTETQYF
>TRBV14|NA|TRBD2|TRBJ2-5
TGTGCCAGCAGCCCGGAGCGGGGGACCCAGTACTTC
CASSPERGTQYF
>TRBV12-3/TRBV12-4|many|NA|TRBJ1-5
TGTGCCAGCAGTCTACAGGGAGGGAGGAGAAGAGCCCAGCATTTT
CASSLQGGRRRAQHF
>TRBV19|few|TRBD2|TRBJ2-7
TGTGCCAGTAGTATTACTAGCGCCTCCTACGAGCAGTACTTC
CASSITSASYEQYF
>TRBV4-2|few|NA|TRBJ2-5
TGTGCCAGCAGCCAAGACGGGTCCCATGGAGAGACCCAGTACTTC
CASSQDGSHGETQYF
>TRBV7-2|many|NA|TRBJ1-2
TGTGCCAGCAGCCCGTCCCAAGCAAGCCTATATGGCTACACCTTC
CASSPSQASLYGYTF
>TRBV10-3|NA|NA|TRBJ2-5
TGTGCCATCAGTGATCGACTCCGAGAGACCCAGTACTTC
CAISDRLRETQYF
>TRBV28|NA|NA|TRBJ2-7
TGTGTCAGCAGCTTAGCCCTGGGACCGATCGTGTACGAGCAGTACTTC
CVSSLALGPIVYEQYF
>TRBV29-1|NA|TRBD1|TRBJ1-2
TGCAGCGCCTGGACAGGGGCCTATCAGGGGTCCGGCTACACCTTC
CSAWTGAYQGSGYTF
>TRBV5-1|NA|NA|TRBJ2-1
TGCGCCAGCAGCTCGGGACTGCCCTCCTACAATGAGCAGTTCTTC
CASSSGLPSYNEQFF
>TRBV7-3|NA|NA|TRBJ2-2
TGTGCCAGCAGCTCGAGCCCAGGGAGCACCGGGGAGCTGTTTTTT
CASSSSPGSTGELFF
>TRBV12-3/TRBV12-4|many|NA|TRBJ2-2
TGTGCCAGCAGGAGGGAGGGGGCGGCCGGGGAGCTGTTTTTT
CASRREGAAGELFF
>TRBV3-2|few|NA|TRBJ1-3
TGTGCCAGCAGCCATTCCCAAGGGGGGTACACCATATATTTT
CASSHSQGGYTIYF
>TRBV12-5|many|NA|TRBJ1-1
TGTGCTAGTGGTGTGTCGAGGCGGGGGGCAGGCGAGAACACTGAAGCTTTCTTT
CASGVSRRGAGENTEAFF
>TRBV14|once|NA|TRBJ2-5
TGTGCCAGCAGCCAAGGCGGGGACAGACAAGAGACCCAGTACTTC
CASSQGGDRQETQYF
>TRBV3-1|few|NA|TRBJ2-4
TGTGCCAGCAGCCGGCACGGGGAAAGGGTTGCCAAAAACATTCAGTACTTC
CASSRHGERVAKNIQYF
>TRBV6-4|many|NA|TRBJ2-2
TGTGCCAGCAGTGCTGGAAACACCGGGGAGCTGTTTTTT
CASSAGNTGELFF
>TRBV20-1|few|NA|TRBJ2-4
TGCAGTGCTAGAGATCGGAACATTCAGTACTTC
CSARDRNIQYF
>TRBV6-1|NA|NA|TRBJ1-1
TGTGCCAGCAGTACAATGGACATGAACACTGAAGCTTTCTTT
CASSTMDMNTEAFF